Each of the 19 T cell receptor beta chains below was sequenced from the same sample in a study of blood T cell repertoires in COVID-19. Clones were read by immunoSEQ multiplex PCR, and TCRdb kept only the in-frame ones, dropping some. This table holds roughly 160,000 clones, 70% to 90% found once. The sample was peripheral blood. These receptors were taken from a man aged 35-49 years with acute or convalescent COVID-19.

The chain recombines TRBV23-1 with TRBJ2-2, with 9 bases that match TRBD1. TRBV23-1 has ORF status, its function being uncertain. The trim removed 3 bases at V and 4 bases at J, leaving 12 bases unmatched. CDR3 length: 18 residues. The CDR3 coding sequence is TGCGCCAGCAGTCACCAGGGCGGGACAGGGATGATCACCGGGGAGCTGTTTTTT. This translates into CASSHQGGTGMITGELFF.

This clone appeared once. This CDR3 is CASSLWGRPTEAFF. DNA of the CDR3: TGTGCCAGCAGCCTGTGGGGCAGGCCCACTGAAGCTTTCTTT. The chain is built from TRBV5-6 and TRBJ1-1; D might be TRBD1 (5 bases). V was clipped by 4 bases and J by 4 bases, with 14 bases between them. This CDR3 is built from 14 residues. Per the germline V gene, CDR1 is SGHDT and CDR2 is YYEEEE.

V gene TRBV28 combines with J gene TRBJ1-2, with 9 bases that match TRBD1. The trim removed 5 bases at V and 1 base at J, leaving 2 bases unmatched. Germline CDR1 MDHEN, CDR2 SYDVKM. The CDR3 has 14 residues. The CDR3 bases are TGTGCCAGCAGTATGGACAGGGGTAACTATGGCTACACCTTC. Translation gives CASSMDRGNYGYTF.

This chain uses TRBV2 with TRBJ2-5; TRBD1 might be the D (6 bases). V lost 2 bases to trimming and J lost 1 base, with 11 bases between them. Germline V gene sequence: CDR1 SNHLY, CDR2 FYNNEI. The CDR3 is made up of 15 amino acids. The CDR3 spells CASSEQGHPQETQYF. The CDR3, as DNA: TGTGCCAGCAGTGAACAGGGGCATCCCCAAGAGACCCAGTACTTC.

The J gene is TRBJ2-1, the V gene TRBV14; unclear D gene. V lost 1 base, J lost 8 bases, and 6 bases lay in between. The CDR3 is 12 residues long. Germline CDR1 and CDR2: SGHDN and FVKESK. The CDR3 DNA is TGTGCCAGCAGCCAAGGTCCGGATGAGCAGTTCTTC. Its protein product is CASSQGPDEQFF.

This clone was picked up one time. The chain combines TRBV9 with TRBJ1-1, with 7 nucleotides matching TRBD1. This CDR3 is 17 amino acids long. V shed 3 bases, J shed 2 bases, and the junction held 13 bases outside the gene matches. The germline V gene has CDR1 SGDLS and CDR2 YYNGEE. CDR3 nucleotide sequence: TGTGCCAGCAGCGAAGGGGCCCGGAGGACAGGTAACACTGAAGCTTTCTTT. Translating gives CASSEGARRTGNTEAFF.

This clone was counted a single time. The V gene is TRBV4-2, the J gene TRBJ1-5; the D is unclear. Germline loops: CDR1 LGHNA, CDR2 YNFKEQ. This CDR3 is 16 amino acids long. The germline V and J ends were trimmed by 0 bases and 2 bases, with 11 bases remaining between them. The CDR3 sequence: CASSQDHRWGNQPQHF. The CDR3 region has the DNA TGTGCCAGCAGCCAAGATCACAGATGGGGCAATCAGCCCCAGCATTTT.

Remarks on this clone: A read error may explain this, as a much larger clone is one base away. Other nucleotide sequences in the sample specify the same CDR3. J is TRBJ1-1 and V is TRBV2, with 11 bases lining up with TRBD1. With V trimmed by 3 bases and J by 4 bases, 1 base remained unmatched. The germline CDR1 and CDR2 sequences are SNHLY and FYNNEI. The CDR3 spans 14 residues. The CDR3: CASSDGTGGTEAFF. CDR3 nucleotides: TGTGCCAGCAGTGACGGGACAGGGGGCACTGAAGCTTTCTTT.

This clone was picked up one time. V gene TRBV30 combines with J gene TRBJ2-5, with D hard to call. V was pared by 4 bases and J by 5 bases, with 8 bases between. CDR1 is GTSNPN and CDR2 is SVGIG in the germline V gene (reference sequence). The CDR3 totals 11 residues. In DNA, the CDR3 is TGTGCCTGGACTATCGGGGAGACCCAGTACTTC. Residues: CAWTIGETQYF.

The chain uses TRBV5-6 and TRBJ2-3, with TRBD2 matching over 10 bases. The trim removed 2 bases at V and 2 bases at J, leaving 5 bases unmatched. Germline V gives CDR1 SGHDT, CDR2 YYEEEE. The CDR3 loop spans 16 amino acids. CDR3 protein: CASSLAGGPYTDTQYF. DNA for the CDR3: TGTGCCAGCAGCTTAGCGGGGGGGCCTTACACAGATACGCAGTATTTT.

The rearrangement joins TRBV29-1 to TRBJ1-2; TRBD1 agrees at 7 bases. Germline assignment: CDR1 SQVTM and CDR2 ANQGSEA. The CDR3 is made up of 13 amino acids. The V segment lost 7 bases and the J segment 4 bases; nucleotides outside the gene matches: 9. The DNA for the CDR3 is TGCAGCGGCCAGACAGGGCCGGGCTATGGCTACACCTTC. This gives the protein CSGQTGPGYGYTF.

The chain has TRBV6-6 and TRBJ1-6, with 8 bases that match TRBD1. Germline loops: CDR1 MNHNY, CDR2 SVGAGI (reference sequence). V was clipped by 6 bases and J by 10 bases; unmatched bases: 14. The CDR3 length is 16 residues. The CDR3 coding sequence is TGTGCCAGCAGCCCGCTCGCGGACAGGGTGAGATCACCCCTCCACTTT. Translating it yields CASSPLADRVRSPLHF.

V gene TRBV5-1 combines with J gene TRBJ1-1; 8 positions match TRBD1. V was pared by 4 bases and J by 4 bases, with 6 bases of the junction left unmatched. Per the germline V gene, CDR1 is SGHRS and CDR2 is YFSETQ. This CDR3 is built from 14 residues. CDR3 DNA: TGCGCCAGCAGCAGTTCAGGGGGCCGCACTGAAGCTTTCTTT. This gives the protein CASSSSGGRTEAFF.

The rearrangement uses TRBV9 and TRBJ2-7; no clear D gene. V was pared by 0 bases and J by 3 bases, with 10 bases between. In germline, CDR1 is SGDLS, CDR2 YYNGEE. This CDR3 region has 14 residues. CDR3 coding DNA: TGTGCCAGCAGCGTAGCTCCGGTCGGCTACGAGCAGTACTTC. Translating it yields CASSVAPVGYEQYF. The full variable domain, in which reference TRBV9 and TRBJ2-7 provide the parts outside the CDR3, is DSGVTQTPKHLITATGQRVTLRCSPRSGDLSVYWYQQSLDQGLQFLIQYYNGEERAKGNILERFSAQQFPDLHSELNLSSLELGDSALYFCASSVAPVGYEQYFGPGTRLTVT.

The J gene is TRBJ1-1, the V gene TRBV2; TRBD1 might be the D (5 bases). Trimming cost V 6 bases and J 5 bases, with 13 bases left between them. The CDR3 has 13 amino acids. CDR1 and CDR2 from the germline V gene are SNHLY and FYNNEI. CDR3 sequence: CASSVGTGTEAFF. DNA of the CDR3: TGTGCCAGCAGCGTAGGGACTGGGACTGAAGCTTTCTTT.

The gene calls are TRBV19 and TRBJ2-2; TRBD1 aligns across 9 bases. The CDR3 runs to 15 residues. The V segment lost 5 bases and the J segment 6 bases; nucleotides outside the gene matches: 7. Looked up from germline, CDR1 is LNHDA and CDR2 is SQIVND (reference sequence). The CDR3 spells CASSPRTGVPGELFF. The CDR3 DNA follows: TGTGCCAGTAGTCCACGGACAGGGGTTCCCGGGGAGCTGTTTTTT.

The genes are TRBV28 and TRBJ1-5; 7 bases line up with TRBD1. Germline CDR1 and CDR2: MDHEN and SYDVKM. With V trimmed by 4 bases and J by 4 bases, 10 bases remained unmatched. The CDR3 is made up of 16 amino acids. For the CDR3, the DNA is TGTGCCAGCAGTTCCCTCCTTACAGGGGTTAATCAGCCCCAGCATTTT. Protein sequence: CASSSLLTGVNQPQHF. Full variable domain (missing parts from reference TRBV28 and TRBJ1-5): DVKVTQSSRYLVKRTGEKVFLECVQDMDHENMFWYRQDPGLGLRLIYFSYDVKMKEKGDIPEGYSVSREKKERFSLILESASTNQTSMYLCASSSLLTGVNQPQHFGDGTRLSIL.

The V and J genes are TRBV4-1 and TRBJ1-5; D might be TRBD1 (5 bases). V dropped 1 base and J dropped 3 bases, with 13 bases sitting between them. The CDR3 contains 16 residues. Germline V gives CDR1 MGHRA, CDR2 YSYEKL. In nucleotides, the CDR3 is TGCGCCAGCAGCCAAGTGAGCGGGACCTTCAATCAGCCCCAGCATTTT. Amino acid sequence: CASSQVSGTFNQPQHF.

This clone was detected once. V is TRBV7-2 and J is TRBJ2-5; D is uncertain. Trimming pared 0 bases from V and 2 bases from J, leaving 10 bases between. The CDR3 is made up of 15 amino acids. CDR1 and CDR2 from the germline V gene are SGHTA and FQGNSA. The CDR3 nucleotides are TGTGCCAGCAGCTTAGCGTTGCGGCCGCAAGAGACCCAGTACTTC. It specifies CASSLALRPQETQYF.